Listed below are T cell receptor beta chains from one sample, sequenced in a study of T cells in Graves' hyperthyroidism and ophthalmopathy. TCRdb independently ran MiXCR on the multiplex PCR reads; one entry per CDR3 protein. Of 410,000 or so distinct CDR3 sequences listed, 14% to 15% are singletons. The material sequenced was blood. The receptors derive from a man younger than 30 with Graves' ophthalmopathy. The CDR3 runs from the conserved cysteine through the conserved F or W. The D gene is left open where the match is weak. Size values are once, few and many counts, or a class for expanded clones, and some rows have none.

few,TRBJ1-1,-,12,TRBV2,CASRAQNTEAFF,TGTGCCAGCAGGGCACAGAACACTGAAGCTTTCTTT
many,TRBJ2-7,TRBD1,14,TRBV6-2/TRBV6-3,CASSYRTGLYEQYF,TGTGCCAGCAGTTACCGGACAGGGCTCTACGAGCAGTACTTC
many,TRBJ2-7,TRBD2,14,TRBV20-1,CSARGTSGDHEQYF,TGCAGTGCTAGAGGGACTAGCGGGGATCACGAGCAGTACTTC
-,TRBJ2-5,-,15,TRBV5-8,CATAGPGALEETQYF,TGTGCCACGGCAGGGCCTGGGGCCCTTGAAGAGACCCAGTACTTC
few,TRBJ2-7,TRBD2,18,TRBV11-2,CASSVGTSGATNTYEQYF,TGTGCCAGCAGCGTAGGAACTAGCGGGGCTACAAACACCTACGAGCAGTACTTC
-,TRBJ1-3,-,14,TRBV12-3/TRBV12-4,CASSPIFSGNTIYF,TGTGCCAGCAGCCCTATTTTTTCAGGAAACACCATATATTTT
many,TRBJ2-2,-,15,TRBV3-1,CASSQMRPNTGELFF,TGTGCCAGCAGCCAGATGAGGCCGAACACCGGGGAGCTGTTTTTT
few,TRBJ2-7,TRBD2,15,TRBV10-3,CAISISGGHSYEQYF,TGTGCCATCAGTATTAGCGGGGGGCACTCCTACGAGCAGTACTTC
many,TRBJ2-3,TRBD2,15,TRBV12-3/TRBV12-4,CASSLPGLAPDTQYF,TGTGCCAGCAGTTTGCCGGGACTAGCGCCAGATACGCAGTATTTT
few,TRBJ2-5,-,15,TRBV12-3/TRBV12-4,CASSLAGAAGETQYF,TGTGCCAGCAGTCTAGCAGGGGCTGCGGGAGAGACCCAGTACTTC
-,TRBJ2-2,-,15,TRBV7-8,CASSRGGGNTGELFF,TGTGCCAGCAGCCGAGGGGGGGGTAACACCGGGGAGCTGTTTTTT
many,TRBJ1-2,-,12,TRBV20-1,CSARAEAYGYTF,TGCAGTGCTAGAGCTGAGGCCTATGGCTACACCTTC
many,TRBJ1-1,-,11,TRBV2,CASSPQTEAFF,TGTGCCAGCAGTCCCCAGACTGAAGCTTTCTTT
many,TRBJ1-1,TRBD1,14,TRBV7-9,CASSSGGTNTEAFF,TGTGCCAGCAGCTCAGGGGGCACGAACACTGAAGCTTTCTTT
few,TRBJ2-2,-,16,TRBV20-1,CSASPKTGANTGELFF,TGCAGTGCTAGCCCCAAGACAGGTGCGAACACCGGGGAGCTGTTTTTT
many,TRBJ2-4,-,16,TRBV18,CASSPTTELAKNIQYF,TGTGCCAGCTCACCTACTACAGAGCTAGCCAAAAACATTCAGTACTTC
many,TRBJ2-1,TRBD2,15,TRBV11-3,CASSVSGTIYNEQFF,TGTGCCAGCAGCGTGTCTGGGACTATCTACAATGAGCAGTTCTTC
few,TRBJ2-2,-,15,TRBV19,CASSAHPANTGELFF,TGTGCCAGTAGTGCCCACCCAGCAAACACCGGGGAGCTGTTTTTT
-,TRBJ2-5,-,14,TRBV19,CASSIYSGQETQYF,TGTGCCAGTAGTATATATTCGGGACAAGAGACCCAGTACTTC
many,TRBJ1-6,-,13,TRBV6-1,CANGDGSRSPLHF,TGTGCCAACGGCGACGGTAGTAGATCACCCCTCCACTTT
-,TRBJ2-5,TRBD1,17,TRBV13,CASSLVPPTGGSETQYF,TGTGCCAGCAGCTTAGTACCCCCCACAGGGGGCTCCGAGACCCAGTACTTC
-,TRBJ1-3,TRBD1,17,TRBV6-5,CASSYSGTGHSGNTIYF,TGTGCCAGCAGTTACTCCGGGACAGGGCACTCTGGAAACACCATATATTTT
many,TRBJ1-4,-,15,TRBV6-1,CASSDSFATNEKLFF,TGTGCCAGCAGTGACAGCTTTGCAACTAATGAAAAACTGTTTTTT
-,TRBJ2-7,-,12,TRBV19,CASSITDHEQYF,TGTGCCAGTAGTATCACAGACCACGAGCAGTACTTC
many,TRBJ1-2,TRBD1,14,TRBV5-1,CASSQGASNYGYTF,TGCGCCAGCAGCCAGGGGGCCTCTAACTATGGCTACACCTTC
many,TRBJ1-5,-,15,TRBV27,CASSTRGYSNQPQHF,TGTGCCAGCAGCACCCGGGGGTATAGCAATCAGCCCCAGCATTTT
many,TRBJ2-3,TRBD2,13,TRBV2,CAFREGSTDTQYF,TGTGCCTTTAGGGAGGGGAGCACAGATACGCAGTATTTT
few,TRBJ1-1,-,14,TRBV7-9,CASSLPQGFTEAFF,TGTGCCAGCAGCTTACCCCAGGGGTTCACTGAAGCTTTCTTT
-,TRBJ2-1,-,16,TRBV6-1,CASSAPTSRARNEQFF,TGTGCCAGCAGTGCCCCAACTAGCAGGGCTCGTAATGAGCAGTTCTTC
-,TRBJ1-1,-,13,TRBV11-2,CASSSTNGHEAFF,TGTGCCAGCAGCTCAACCAATGGACATGAAGCTTTCTTT
many,TRBJ1-1,TRBD1,14,TRBV29-1,CSVDRDRGLTEAFF,TGCAGCGTTGACCGGGACAGGGGGCTTACTGAAGCTTTCTTT
few,TRBJ2-7,TRBD2,16,TRBV11-2,CASSLEVAGSSYEQYF,TGTGCCAGCAGCTTAGAGGTAGCGGGGAGCTCCTACGAGCAGTACTTC
many,TRBJ2-7,-,14,TRBV3-1,CASSPTALRPEQYF,TGTGCCAGCAGCCCGACTGCCTTAAGACCCGAGCAGTACTTC
many,TRBJ2-7,TRBD2,16,TRBV14,CASSQGGASGTYEQYF,TGTGCCAGCAGCCAAGGAGGGGCTAGCGGGACCTACGAGCAGTACTTC
many,TRBJ2-7,-,14,TRBV20-1,CSAREEGKDYEQYF,TGCAGTGCTAGAGAGGAGGGAAAAGACTACGAGCAGTACTTC
-,TRBJ2-7,TRBD2,16,TRBV20-1,CSARDWASGTRYEQYF,TGCAGTGCTAGAGATTGGGCTAGCGGGACACGGTACGAGCAGTACTTC
few,TRBJ2-5,-,18,TRBV7-2,CASSQVPVLTERQETQYF,TGTGCCAGCAGCCAAGTCCCGGTGTTGACAGAACGCCAAGAGACCCAGTACTTC
many,TRBJ1-5,-,13,TRBV12-3/TRBV12-4,CASSAGWGQPQHF,TGTGCCAGCAGTGCAGGGTGGGGTCAGCCCCAGCATTTT
many,TRBJ2-7,TRBD2,16,TRBV3-1,CASSPWASGGTYEQYF,TGTGCCAGCAGCCCCTGGGCTAGCGGAGGGACCTACGAGCAGTACTTC
once,TRBJ2-7,-,15,TRBV9,CASSTSGASSYEQYF,TGTGCCAGCAGTACTTCCGGGGCCTCTTCCTACGAGCAGTACTTC
few,TRBJ2-3,TRBD1,17,TRBV12-5,CASGLLTGVNGTDTQYF,TGTGCTAGTGGTTTGCTAACAGGGGTTAACGGGACAGATACGCAGTATTTT
many,TRBJ1-2,-,13,TRBV6-1,CASRPDSDYGYTF,TGTGCCAGCAGACCGGACAGCGACTATGGCTACACCTTC
few,TRBJ2-5,TRBD2,19,TRBV19,CASSFRPGTSGTGLETQYF,TGTGCCAGTAGTTTCAGACCGGGTACTAGCGGTACGGGGCTAGAGACCCAGTACTTC
few,TRBJ2-3,TRBD2,15,TRBV7-2,CASSSRGGGTDTQYF,TGTGCCAGCAGCTCCCGGGGGGGCGGCACAGATACGCAGTATTTT
-,TRBJ2-5,-,16,TRBV27,CASSFVTPPSSETQYF,TGTGCCAGCAGTTTCGTCACCCCCCCCAGCAGCGAGACCCAGTACTTC
many,TRBJ1-2,TRBD1,15,TRBV18,CASSPGTGTNYGYTF,TGTGCCAGCTCACCGGGGACAGGGACAAACTATGGCTACACCTTC
many,TRBJ2-7,-,16,TRBV28,CASSRSVGTRNYEQYF,TGTGCCAGCAGCCGAAGTGTTGGGACAAGGAACTACGAGCAGTACTTC
many,TRBJ1-6,-,16,TRBV12-3/TRBV12-4,CASSPRGGSNDSPLHF,TGTGCCAGCAGTCCCCGAGGGGGGTCCAATGATTCACCCCTCCACTTT
many,TRBJ1-2,TRBD1,16,TRBV2,CASFFRPGQGVSGYTF,TGTGCCAGCTTCTTTAGGCCGGGACAGGGGGTTTCTGGCTACACCTTC
many,TRBJ1-2,-,13,TRBV6-2/TRBV6-3,CASRPNREKGYTF,TGTGCCAGCAGACCTAATAGGGAGAAGGGCTACACCTTC
-,TRBJ2-7,TRBD2,18,TRBV5-1,CASSLANSTGGSSYEQYF,TGCGCCAGCAGCTTGGCCAATTCGACGGGAGGTTCCTCCTACGAGCAGTACTTC
-,TRBJ1-2,-,11,TRBV29-1,CSVRGGNGYTF,TGCAGCGTTCGAGGGGGGAATGGCTACACCTTC
many,TRBJ1-2,-,14,TRBV29-1,CSASSGRDNYGYTF,TGCAGCGCATCCTCCGGGCGGGATAACTATGGCTACACCTTC
many,TRBJ2-5,-,11,TRBV30,CAWRTSQAQYF,TGTGCCTGGAGGACTTCTCAAGCCCAGTACTTC
-,TRBJ2-1,TRBD2,16,TRBV20-1,CSTRTPGGGDYNEQFF,TGCAGTACTAGAACGCCCGGCGGGGGGGATTACAATGAGCAGTTCTTC
many,TRBJ2-2,TRBD2,13,TRBV11-2,CASSHSGNGELFF,TGTGCCAGCAGCCACAGCGGGAACGGGGAGCTGTTTTTT
many,TRBJ1-1,-,14,TRBV6-2/TRBV6-3,CASRNFQGGTEAFF,TGTGCCAGCCGTAATTTCCAGGGAGGCACTGAAGCTTTCTTT